This T cell receptor (beta chain) was retrieved from a study of vaccination and CD4 T cells after COVID-19. The assay that was used to sequence DNA from cultured CD4+ T cells was the Oncomine TCR Beta short-read assay. From cultured CD4+ T cells, genomic DNA was extracted. A single record per CDR3 protein comes from TCRdb applying MiXCR to the PCR reads. The table includes under 8,000 distinct CDR3 sequences, 25% to 35% detected once. Worth noting for this clonotype: The antigen remains undetermined.

Treatment indicated: approximately 11-day PBMC culture with coronavirus spike peptide pools or control peptides (ViraFEST assay). It was before the COVID-19 pandemic (2011-2018) that the unexposed donor's CD4+ T cells were collected. J gave up 2 bases and V 3 bases, and 7 bases lay outside the gene matches. The CDR3 totals 16 residues. Germline V CDR1 and CDR2: SGHNT, YENEEA. The rearrangement uses TRBV11-3 and TRBJ2-3, with 8 bases matching TRBD2. The TCR originated in a human donor in good health. The sample was CD4+ T cells from blood, cultured in vitro. In DNA form, the CDR3 reads TGTGCCAGCAGCTTGGGGACTAGGGGGGACACAGATACGCAGTATTTT. This codes for CASSLGTRGDTDTQYF.